The 25 T cell receptor beta chains presented below share a single source sample, sequenced in a study of blood T cell repertoires in COVID-19. Repertoires were generated with immunoSEQ multiplex PCR, while TCRdb's copy carries only in-frame clones and drops some. The sample shows almost 200,000 clones, roughly nine tenths of them seen only once. Material: peripheral blood. These receptors originate from a woman aged 70-85 years with acute or convalescent COVID-19.

V is TRBV5-4 and J is TRBJ2-7; D is perhaps TRBD1 (7 bases). This CDR3 is built from 15 residues. With 4 bases removed from V and 2 bases from J, the gap between germline ends came to 16 bases. Looked up from germline, CDR1 is SGHNT and CDR2 is YYREEE (reference sequence). Here the CDR3 DNA reads TGTGCCAGCAGCCCCGGAGGGGGCCTGACCTACGAGCAGTACTTC. Amino acid sequence: CASSPGGGLTYEQYF.

The chain links TRBV7-3 to TRBJ2-3; 8 bases agree with TRBD2. CDR1 is SGHTA, CDR2 FQGTGA, per germline. V lost 5 bases to trimming and J lost 6 bases; unmatched junction nucleotides: 10. The CDR3 has 15 residues. The CDR3 is CASSPESGRGDTQYF. CDR3 in DNA: TGTGCCAGCAGCCCGGAAAGCGGGAGAGGCGATACGCAGTATTTT.

The J gene is TRBJ1-3, the V gene TRBV6-6, with D possibly TRBD1 on 5 matching bases. The CDR3 is 16 residues long. Germline-derived CDR1 and CDR2 are MNHNY and SVGAGI (reference sequence). Between the trimmed V and J ends, which lost 2 bases and 1 base, there was a span of 12 bases. The DNA for the CDR3 is TGTGCCAGCAGTTACCCGGGACTGACTTCTGGAAACACCATATATTTT. Translating it yields CASSYPGLTSGNTIYF.

V is TRBV27 and J is TRBJ2-7, with 7 bases lining up with TRBD2. The V segment lost 4 bases and the J segment 3 bases; nucleotides outside the gene matches: 3. Germline V gives CDR1 MNHEY, CDR2 SMNVEV (reference sequence). The CDR3 length is 13 residues. The CDR3 loop reads CASSYSSGYEQYF. CDR3 coding DNA: TGTGCCAGCAGTTATTCTAGCGGCTACGAGCAGTACTTC.

V gene TRBV5-1 combines with J gene TRBJ2-2, with 11 nucleotides matching TRBD1. This CDR3 region has 14 residues. With V trimmed by 5 bases and J by 7 bases, 4 bases remained unmatched. CDR1 and CDR2 (germline): SGHRS, YFSETQ. The CDR3 here is CASRTGTGGGELFF. Written as DNA, the CDR3 is TGCGCCAGCAGGACCGGGACAGGGGGCGGGGAGCTGTTTTTT.

A note on this clone: The CDR3 end shows no conserved phenylalanine or tryptophan, and so a read error is likely. It is unclear where the CDR3 begins or ends on the DNA, so no DNA is shown, and the CDR3 is as TCRdb lists it. The chain recombines TRBV6-2 or TRBV6-3 with TRBJ2-3; the table gives TRBD1 as D, unverified against the DNA. Counting both end residues, the CDR3 totals 10 amino acids. Germline loops: CDR1 MNHEY, CDR2 SVGEGT. CDR3 residues: CASSSLSGVE.

The chain recombines TRBV28 with TRBJ2-7; TRBD2 agrees at 7 bases. With 3 bases clipped from V and 2 bases from J, the junction kept 10 bases outside the gene matches. Germline V gene sequence: CDR1 MDHEN, CDR2 SYDVKM. This CDR3 contains 16 residues. CDR3 bases: TGTGCCAGCAGTTTTACCCAGGGAGCGGGAACCTACGAGCAGTACTTC. Protein: CASSFTQGAGTYEQYF.

The chain joins TRBV6-5 to TRBJ2-3; 7 bases agree with TRBD2. Germline CDR1 and CDR2: MNHEY and SVGAGI. The CDR3 spans 14 residues. V shed 2 bases, J shed 9 bases, and the junction held 8 bases outside the gene matches. The CDR3 spells CASSYGAGAGTQYF. The CDR3 nucleotides are TGTGCCAGCAGTTACGGGGCGGGAGCGGGAACGCAGTATTTT.

This clone has a single count. The rearrangement links TRBV7-9 to TRBJ2-3, with D tentatively TRBD1 (6 bases). V was cut by 6 bases and J by 3 bases, with 10 bases left in between. CDR1 is SEHNR and CDR2 is FQNEAQ in the germline V gene (reference sequence). The length of the CDR3 is 13 residues. In DNA, the CDR3 is TGTGCCAGCAGAATAGGGACAACAGATACGCAGTATTTT. Protein product: CASRIGTTDTQYF.

This clone was seen once. The chain employs TRBV5-1 and TRBJ2-7; D is perhaps TRBD2 (6 bases). With 4 bases removed from V and 2 bases from J, the gap between germline ends came to 13 bases. Germline loops: CDR1 SGHRS, CDR2 YFSETQ. This CDR3 region has 14 residues. CDR3 bases: TGCGCCAGCAGCGGGGGGACGCCGACCTACGAGCAGTACTTC. Translating it yields CASSGGTPTYEQYF.

This clone was counted a single time. The chain couples TRBV6-5 to TRBJ2-5; 9 bases are a match to TRBD1. The V segment lost 6 bases and the J segment 3 bases; nucleotides outside the gene matches: 2. The CDR3 is 13 residues long. Germline CDR1 and CDR2: MNHEY and SVGAGI. CDR3 nucleotide sequence: TGTGCCAGCAGGCGGACAGGGGAAGAGACCCAGTACTTC. Encoded protein: CASRRTGEETQYF.

The CDR3 DNA is TGTGCCAGCAGTTCTCCAGGGGGAAACACCATATATTTT. Translation gives CASSSPGGNTIYF. This sequence joins TRBV6-6 and TRBJ1-3; tentative D call: TRBD1 (5 bases). The V and J ends lost 4 bases and 4 bases respectively, with 8 bases between them. Germline CDR1 is MNHNY and CDR2 is SVGAGI (reference sequence). This CDR3 contains 13 residues.

This clone was observed once. The rearrangement links TRBV5-1 to TRBJ2-3; the match to TRBD2 covers 12 bases. V dropped 4 bases and J dropped 5; count of bases not matched to a gene: 8. The CDR3 has 16 amino acids. Germline V gene sequence: CDR1 SGHRS, CDR2 YFSETQ. This CDR3 reads CASSPLAGGPGDTQYF. CDR3 DNA sequence: TGCGCCAGCAGCCCTCTAGCGGGGGGGCCGGGAGATACGCAGTATTTT.

The rearrangement uses TRBV7-2 and TRBJ1-3; 9 bases fit TRBD1. The V gene's germline CDR1 is SGHTA and CDR2 FQGNSA. The CDR3 extends over 15 amino acids. V gave up 4 bases and J gave up 2 bases; unmatched junction bases: 3. The CDR3 reads CASSSTGGPGNTIYF. The CDR3 DNA reads TGTGCCAGCAGCTCCACAGGGGGCCCTGGAAACACCATATATTTT. Together with reference TRBV7-2 and TRBJ1-3, the CDR3 gives the full variable domain: GAGVSQSPSNKVTEKGKDVELRCDPISGHTALYWYRQSLGQGLEFLIYFQGNSAPDKSGLPSDRFSAERTGGSVSTLTIQRTQQEDSAVYLCASSSTGGPGNTIYFGEGSWLTVV.

This clone was counted between two and nine times. The gene calls are TRBV19 and TRBJ1-1; TRBD1 matches at 11 bases. The CDR3 extends over 15 amino acids. The trim removed 6 bases at V and 5 bases at J, leaving 8 bases unmatched. Germline CDR1 and CDR2: LNHDA and SQIVND (reference sequence). Here the CDR3 reads CASRIGTGGRTEAFF. The CDR3 nucleotides are TGTGCCAGTAGGATTGGGACAGGGGGAAGGACTGAAGCTTTCTTT.

The chain employs TRBV12-3 or TRBV12-4 and TRBJ2-7, with D maybe TRBD1 (6 bases). This CDR3 has 12 residues. V was trimmed by 5 bases and J by 6 bases, leaving 11 bases between them. The CDR3 coding sequence is TGTGCCAGCAGTACTACAGGGTTCGAGCAGTACTTC. It encodes CASSTTGFEQYF.

The chain joins TRBV28 to TRBJ2-5; a weak D match, TRBD2 (5 bases). The CDR3 has 13 residues. With 6 bases removed from V and 5 bases from J, the gap between germline ends came to 13 bases. Germline V gene data show CDR1 as MDHEN and CDR2 as SYDVKM. For the CDR3, the DNA is TGTGCCAGCAGACTAGGTAGATCGGAGACCCAGTACTTC. This gives the protein CASRLGRSETQYF.

The chain combines TRBV7-6 with TRBJ2-3, with 9 bases that match TRBD2. Germline V gene sequence: CDR1 SGHVS, CDR2 FNYEAQ. The junction had 5 bases not matched to a gene; V was cut back by 1 base and J by 3 bases. The CDR3 extends over 16 amino acids. CDR3 residues: CASSLGAGGFTDTQYF. CDR3 DNA sequence: TGTGCCAGCAGCTTAGGAGCGGGGGGTTTTACAGATACGCAGTATTTT.

This chain links TRBV10-2 with TRBJ2-3; 9 positions match TRBD2. The V and J ends lost 9 bases and 8 bases, in that order; junction bases with no gene match: 18. This CDR3 has 16 amino acids. Germline V gene lookup returns CDR1 WSHSY and CDR2 SAAADI. This CDR3 reads CASFPSGAPGGGTQYF. In DNA form, the CDR3 reads TGCGCCAGTTTTCCTAGCGGGGCCCCCGGTGGTGGTACGCAGTATTTT.

This clone has just a few counts. Here the CDR3 reads CASGGYLPGRVTGELFF. In DNA form, the CDR3 reads TGTGCCAGCGGAGGATACCTGCCAGGGAGGGTGACCGGGGAGCTGTTTTTT. The rearrangement joins TRBV5-5 to TRBJ2-2, with 7 bases matching TRBD2. Germline lookup yields CDR1 SGHKS and CDR2 YYEKEE (reference sequence). The CDR3 runs to 17 residues. V shed 7 bases, J shed 5 bases, and the junction held 17 bases outside the gene matches.

V gene TRBV5-1 combines with J gene TRBJ1-6; D might be TRBD1 (6 bases). Trimming shortened V by 4 bases and J by 6 bases, and 14 bases separated the two germline ends. The CDR3 totals 15 residues. In germline, CDR1 is SGHRS, CDR2 YFSETQ. CDR3 DNA: TGCGCCAGCAGCCCCTTACAGGGATCTAATTCACCCCTCCACTTT. This gives the protein CASSPLQGSNSPLHF.

The chain recombines TRBV9 with TRBJ2-7; 7 nucleotides match TRBD2. The V gene end was trimmed by 4 bases and the J gene end by 2 bases; junction bases not matched to a gene: 12. This CDR3 has 16 amino acids. Germline V lookup: CDR1 SGDLS, CDR2 YYNGEE. The CDR3, as DNA: TGTGCCAGCAGCTCCCCCCCGGGAGGACACACCTACGAGCAGTACTTC. The encoded protein is CASSSPPGGHTYEQYF.

The chain employs TRBV6-4 and TRBJ1-1, with D perhaps TRBD1 (5 bases). The CDR3 totals 15 residues. Germline CDR1 is MRHNA and CDR2 is SNTAGT. Trimming pared 8 bases from V and 4 bases from J, leaving 20 bases between. Here the CDR3 DNA reads TGTGCCAGCTCGGCGGAGGGGATCTTAGGCACTGAAGCTTTCTTT. The encoded protein is CASSAEGILGTEAFF.

This clone is a singleton in its sample. The gene calls are TRBV9 and TRBJ1-2; no reliable D call. Germline V gene sequence: CDR1 SGDLS, CDR2 YYNGEE. Trimming pared 0 bases from V and 0 bases from J, leaving 9 bases between. The CDR3 extends over 15 amino acids. CDR3: CASSVGVETNYGYTF. The CDR3, as DNA: TGTGCCAGCAGCGTAGGAGTAGAAACTAACTATGGCTACACCTTC.

DNA of the CDR3: TGTGCCAGCAGTGAACAAAACGGTGCCTACGAGCAGTACTTC. This gives the protein CASSEQNGAYEQYF. The rearrangement joins TRBV6-1 to TRBJ2-7, with no clear D. Germline V gene sequence: CDR1 MNHNS, CDR2 SASEGT. Trimming removed 2 bases at V and 2 bases at J, with 10 bases between. The CDR3 sequence is 14 residues long.